Shown below are 14 T cell receptor beta chains from a single sample sequenced in a study of blood T cell repertoires in COVID-19. The table came from immunoSEQ multiplex PCR; TCRdb's copy has only in-frame clones and leaves some out. In the table there are 250,000 to 400,000 clones, 80% to 90% of which are singletons. The source material was PBMCs or T cells enriched from blood (not recorded which). Source of these receptors: a woman younger than 45 who had recovered from COVID-19.

This clone is a singleton in its sample. The rearrangement joins TRBV6-5 to TRBJ1-1; possible D gene TRBD1, 6 bases. Germline V lookup: CDR1 MNHEY, CDR2 SVGAGI. Trimming stripped 8 bases from V and 0 bases from J, with 16 bases between. This CDR3 region has 15 residues. The CDR3 sequence: CASGMKRTVNTEAFF. In nucleotides, the CDR3 is TGTGCCAGCGGCATGAAGCGGACAGTGAACACTGAAGCTTTCTTT.

This clone was detected only a few times. V usage is TRBV19 and J usage is TRBJ1-1, with unresolved D. From germline, CDR1 is LNHDA and CDR2 SQIVND (reference sequence). The V gene lost 8 bases and the J gene lost 5 bases, with 15 bases spanning the gap. The CDR3 is 13 amino acids. CDR3 sequence: CASARIGETEAFF. CDR3 nucleotides: TGTGCCAGTGCACGAATCGGGGAAACTGAAGCTTTCTTT. The full variable domain, in which reference TRBV19 and TRBJ1-1 provide the parts outside the CDR3, is DGGITQSPKYLFRKEGQNVTLSCEQNLNHDAMYWYRQDPGQGLRLIYYSQIVNDFQKGDIAEGYSVSREKKESFPLTVTSAQKNPTAFYLCASARIGETEAFFGQGTRLTVV.

The chain links TRBV7-9 to TRBJ1-3; TRBD1 matches at 10 bases. CDR3 length: 16 residues. Germline V CDR1 and CDR2: SEHNR, FQNEAQ (reference sequence). Trimming removed 5 bases from V and 4 bases from J; junction bases left unmatched: 8. The CDR3 protein is CASSPPGQGTGNTIYF. The CDR3 nucleotides read TGTGCCAGCAGCCCCCCGGGACAGGGGACCGGAAACACCATATATTTT.

V gene TRBV4-2 combines with J gene TRBJ1-2; TRBD1 is a possible D gene (5 bases). V lost 2 bases and J 8 bases, leaving 12 bases between the germline ends. CDR3 size: 13 residues. Looked up from germline, CDR1 is LGHNA and CDR2 is YNFKEQ. The CDR3 loop is CASSQFRGQGYTF. In nucleotides, the CDR3 is TGTGCCAGCAGCCAATTTAGGGGTCAAGGCTACACCTTC.

V and J are TRBV4-1 and TRBJ2-1, with 11 bases that match TRBD2. CDR3 length: 15 amino acids. V gave up 4 bases and J gave up 8 bases; unmatched junction bases: 7. Germline assignment: CDR1 MGHRA and CDR2 YSYEKL. The CDR3, as DNA: TGCGCCAGCAGCCCGCGACTAGCGGGGCGGGATGAGCAGTTCTTC. Protein: CASSPRLAGRDEQFF.

V usage is TRBV7-9 and J usage is TRBJ2-7, with a weak D call TRBD2 (6 bases). Deletions cut 1 base from V and 0 bases from J, with 13 bases between. The germline V gene has CDR1 SEHNR and CDR2 FQNEAQ (reference sequence). This CDR3 is 16 amino acids long. DNA for the CDR3: TGTGCCAGCAGCTTAGATGGTAGCGGAAGCTCCTACGAGCAGTACTTC. This sequence encodes CASSLDGSGSSYEQYF.

The CDR3 sequence: CASSRTGIRETQYF. The CDR3 DNA is TGTGCCAGCAGCCGAACAGGGATCCGAGAGACCCAGTACTTC. The chain combines TRBV6-5 with TRBJ2-5; perhaps TRBD1 as D (6 bases). Germline-derived CDR1 and CDR2 are MNHEY and SVGAGI. CDR3 length equals 14 residues. Trimming shortened V by 6 bases and J by 4 bases, and 15 bases separated the two germline ends.

The chain is built from TRBV5-1 and TRBJ2-3; weak D call: TRBD2 (6 bases). CDR3 length: 16 amino acids. V was trimmed by 1 base and J by 3 bases, leaving 15 bases between them. Germline V lookup: CDR1 SGHRS, CDR2 YFSETQ. The CDR3 DNA reads TGCGCCAGCAGCTTGAATTCCGGCGGGACGACAGATACGCAGTATTTT. Its protein is CASSLNSGGTTDTQYF.

V is TRBV5-1 and J is TRBJ2-2; 9 bases fit TRBD2. The CDR3 contains 14 residues. V gave up 4 bases and J gave up 7 bases; unmatched junction bases: 5. CDR1 is SGHRS, CDR2 YFSETQ, per germline. CDR3 sequence reads: CASSELTSGGELFF. The CDR3 bases are TGCGCCAGCAGCGAACTGACTAGCGGCGGGGAGCTGTTTTTT. Full variable domain (remainder filled in from reference TRBV5-1 and TRBJ2-2): KAGVTQTPRYLIKTRGQQVTLSCSPISGHRSVSWYQQTPGQGLQFLFEYFSETQRNKGNFPGRFSGRQFSNSRSEMNVSTLELGDSALYLCASSELTSGGELFFGEGSRLTVL.

The chain carries TRBV5-6 and TRBJ1-5; D remains unclear. The germline gives CDR1 SGHDT, CDR2 YYEEEE. The CDR3 sequence is 15 residues long. V was trimmed by 1 base and J by 5 bases, leaving 13 bases between them. CDR3 nucleotides: TGTGCCAGCAGCTTGATTGGGAGAGAAGATCAGCCCCAGCATTTT. It specifies CASSLIGREDQPQHF. Together with reference TRBV5-6 and TRBJ1-5, the CDR3 gives the full variable domain: DAGVTQSPTHLIKTRGQQVTLRCSPKSGHDTVSWYQQALGQGPQFIFQYYEEEERQRGNFPDRFSGHQFPNYSSELNVNALLLGDSALYLCASSLIGREDQPQHFGDGTRLSIL.

The chain couples TRBV19 to TRBJ2-1; a possible D gene is TRBD2 (5 bases). This CDR3 spans 15 amino acids. Germline V lookup: CDR1 LNHDA, CDR2 SQIVND (reference sequence). V was cut by 4 bases and J by 8 bases, with 18 bases left in between. The CDR3, as DNA: TGTGCCAGTAGTAGTCCTGGCGTCGGGGTGGATGAGCAGTTCTTC. Its protein is CASSSPGVGVDEQFF.

The V and J genes are TRBV5-1 and TRBJ1-2; 9 bases map to TRBD1. With V trimmed by 0 bases and J by 4 bases, 10 bases remained unmatched. The V gene's germline CDR1 is SGHRS and CDR2 YFSETQ. The CDR3 spans 17 residues. CDR3 sequence (DNA): TGCGCCAGCAGCTTGGGAGGCGGGACAGGGACTACCTATGGCTACACCTTC. Translating it yields CASSLGGGTGTTYGYTF.

The CDR3 DNA reads TGTGCCAGCAGTGAACCCGGGACAGGGGTTCGCGGCTACACCTTC. It codes for CASSEPGTGVRGYTF. The chain couples TRBV6-1 to TRBJ1-2; 10 nucleotides align to TRBD1. The CDR3 totals 15 residues. V was pared by 2 bases and J by 8 bases, with 8 bases of the junction left unmatched. In germline, CDR1 is MNHNS, CDR2 SASEGT.

The chain combines TRBV29-1 with TRBJ2-1; the match to TRBD1 covers 7 bases. The V gene end was trimmed by 4 bases and the J gene end by 3 bases; junction bases not matched to a gene: 6. The CDR3 totals 14 residues. The germline gives CDR1 SQVTM, CDR2 ANQGSEA. The CDR3 loop reads CSVADRADYNEQFF. CDR3 bases: TGCAGCGTTGCAGACAGGGCGGACTACAATGAGCAGTTCTTC.